The 30 T cell receptor beta chains below come from one sample, sequenced in a study of neurological immune-mediated disorders. TCRdb independently ran MiXCR on the 5' RACE reads; one entry per CDR3 protein. Here the sample spans tens of thousands of distinct CDR3 sequences, roughly 13% being singletons. Noted time point: longitudinal time-point 3. Sequencing was done on a sample of PBMCs. The source is a man aged 25 to 45 in good health.

In this sample, this clonotype turned up many times. The chain links TRBV11-1 to TRBJ1-1; D uncertain. This CDR3 is 13 amino acids long. The V and J ends lost 5 bases and 0 bases respectively, with 7 bases between them. Germline assignment: CDR1 SGHAT and CDR2 FQDESV (reference sequence). CDR3 loop: CASSRRLNTEAFF. CDR3 coding DNA: TGTGCCAGCAGCAGAAGGCTGAACACTGAAGCTTTCTTT.

This clonotype was counted at least ten times. The chain employs TRBV6-5 and TRBJ2-1, with D tentatively TRBD1 (6 bases). V lost 4 bases to trimming and J lost 5 bases, with 12 bases between them. The CDR3 is made up of 14 amino acids. The V gene's germline CDR1 is MNHEY and CDR2 SVGAGI. In DNA form, the CDR3 reads TGTGCCAGCAGTTTTCGGACAGAAAACAATGAGCAGTTCTTC. It translates to CASSFRTENNEQFF.

This clonotype was seen repeatedly, ten times or more. V and J are TRBV14 and TRBJ2-5; no reliable D call. The CDR3 has 16 amino acids. Germline V lookup: CDR1 SGHDN, CDR2 FVKESK. The ends were cut back, 2 bases at V and 2 bases at J, with 15 bases in the middle. CDR3 sequence reads: CASSQMVMSSQETQYF. For the CDR3, the DNA is TGTGCCAGCAGCCAAATGGTAATGAGCAGTCAAGAGACCCAGTACTTC.

This clonotype was recorded many times. The J gene is TRBJ2-1, the V gene TRBV18; D is ambiguous. The germline CDR1 and CDR2 sequences are KGHSH and LQKENI. V was cut by 0 bases and J by 3 bases, with 9 bases left in between. The CDR3 has 15 amino acids. As DNA, the CDR3 is TGTGCCAGCTCACCACCGGAGCGATTCTACAATGAGCAGTTCTTC. Residues: CASSPPERFYNEQFF.

Ten or more counts support this clonotype. The genes are TRBV18 and TRBJ1-1, with a tentative D call TRBD1 (6 bases). V was clipped by 10 bases and J by 4 bases, with 16 bases between them. Germline V gene sequence: CDR1 KGHSH, CDR2 LQKENI. CDR3 length: 13 residues. CDR3 sequence: CATTGPGSTEAFF. In DNA, the CDR3 is TGTGCCACAACAGGGCCGGGTAGCACTGAAGCTTTCTTT.

The table lists this clonotype with many counts. V usage is TRBV5-1 and J usage is TRBJ2-5; maybe TRBD1 (6 bases). The CDR3 totals 15 residues. V dropped 0 bases and J dropped 3 bases, with 12 bases sitting between them. Germline V lookup: CDR1 SGHRS, CDR2 YFSETQ. CDR3 sequence: CASSLAQAGEETQYF. CDR3 nucleotides: TGCGCCAGCAGCTTGGCGCAGGCAGGGGAAGAGACCCAGTACTTC.

This clonotype has a count of ten or more. The chain couples TRBV20-1 to TRBJ2-1, with TRBD2 matching over 7 bases. CDR3 length: 12 amino acids. The germline V gene has CDR1 DFQATT and CDR2 SNEGSKA (reference sequence). The V gene end was trimmed by 6 bases and the J gene end by 7 bases; junction bases not matched to a gene: 6. The CDR3 DNA is TGCAGTGCCTACTCTAGCGGTAATGAGCAGTTCTTC. It yields the protein CSAYSSGNEQFF.

In its sample, this clonotype was seen many times. V is TRBV5-6 and J is TRBJ1-1, with 8 bases lining up with TRBD1. CDR3 length: 13 residues. V shed 1 base and J 5 bases; nucleotides not matched to a gene: 1. The germline gives CDR1 SGHDT, CDR2 YYEEEE. DNA for the CDR3: TGTGCCAGCAGCTTGACAGGGGGGACTGAAGCTTTCTTT. Its protein is CASSLTGGTEAFF.

CDR3 in DNA: TGCGCCAGCAGCGCAGGGACTACGAGCACAGATACGCAGTATTTT. Translated, it gives CASSAGTTSTDTQYF. This chain uses TRBV5-1 with TRBJ2-3, with 7 bases lining up with TRBD2. Germline V gene sequence: CDR1 SGHRS, CDR2 YFSETQ. The trim removed 4 bases at V and 0 bases at J, leaving 5 bases unmatched. The CDR3 is made up of 15 amino acids. Based on the CDR3 plus reference TRBV5-1 and TRBJ2-3, the full variable domain is KAGVTQTPRYLIKTRGQQVTLSCSPISGHRSVSWYQQTPGQGLQFLFEYFSETQRNKGNFPGRFSGRQFSNSRSEMNVSTLELGDSALYLCASSAGTTSTDTQYFGPGTRLTVL.

The chain carries TRBV19 and TRBJ2-1; D perhaps matches TRBD2 (5 bases). This CDR3 has 14 amino acids. CDR1 and CDR2 (germline): LNHDA, SQIVND (reference sequence). V gave up 4 bases and J gave up 4 bases, with 11 bases separating them. The CDR3: CASSTGREYNEQFF. The CDR3 DNA follows: TGTGCCAGTAGTACCGGACGGGAATACAATGAGCAGTTCTTC.

This clonotype was counted at least ten times. The chain has TRBV11-2 and TRBJ2-4; D ambiguous. Germline V gives CDR1 SGHAT, CDR2 FQNNGV. This CDR3 is built from 12 residues. Trimming pared 5 bases from V and 15 bases from J, leaving 17 bases between. The CDR3 sequence is CASSPEHWPRYF. Written as DNA, the CDR3 is TGTGCCAGCAGCCCGGAACACTGGCCGCGGTACTTC.

This clonotype was found many times. V is TRBV5-4 and J is TRBJ2-2; 8 bases are a match to TRBD1. V was clipped by 3 bases and J by 7 bases; unmatched bases: 5. The length of the CDR3 is 14 residues. Germline V gene sequence: CDR1 SGHNT, CDR2 YYREEE (reference sequence). In DNA, the CDR3 is TGTGCCAGCAGCTCGCAGGGGGCGGGCGGGGAGCTGTTTTTT. Its protein product is CASSSQGAGGELFF.

This clonotype was seen many times. The chain combines TRBV2 with TRBJ2-1; D call uncertain. V gave up 6 bases and J gave up 6 bases, with 18 bases separating them. The V gene's germline CDR1 is SNHLY and CDR2 FYNNEI. The length of the CDR3 is 15 residues. The CDR3 bases are TGTGCCAGCAGCGCCCAAGGTAACCTCGTCAATGAGCAGTTCTTC. This sequence encodes CASSAQGNLVNEQFF.

In the case of this clonotype: Germline and junction disagree at one end, which may indicate a read error. This sequence joins TRBV7-2 and TRBJ1-5, with 7 bases aligning to TRBD1. This CDR3 contains 16 residues. CDR1 and CDR2 from the germline V gene are SGHTA and FQGNSA. In DNA form, the CDR3 reads TGTGCCAACAGCTCCGGGACAGCGTATAGCAATCATCCCCAGCATTTT. Protein product: CANSSGTAYSNHPQHF.

This clonotype occurred many times. The CDR3: CASSPVAADYGYTF. The CDR3 nucleotides are TGTGCCAGCTCACCGGTGGCAGCGGACTATGGCTACACCTTC. This rearrangement joins TRBV18 to TRBJ1-2; D gene uncertain. V was trimmed by 3 bases and J by 3 bases, leaving 11 bases between them. The CDR3 spans 14 residues. In germline, CDR1 is KGHSH, CDR2 LQKENI.

This clonotype was picked up a small number of times. This chain links TRBV19 with TRBJ2-2; the match to TRBD2 covers 12 bases. Unmatched junction bases numbered 7, after V lost 6 bases and J lost 2 bases. CDR3 length equals 17 residues. Germline CDR1 reads LNHDA; CDR2 reads SQIVND (reference sequence). DNA of the CDR3: TGTGCCAGTAGCAGACTAGCGGGAGATCTTAACACCGGGGAGCTGTTTTTT. Protein: CASSRLAGDLNTGELFF.

V gene TRBV29-1 combines with J gene TRBJ2-3, with D maybe TRBD1 (5 bases). This CDR3 contains 12 residues. The V gene's germline CDR1 is SQVTM and CDR2 ANQGSEA. V gave up 3 bases and J gave up 4 bases, with 8 bases separating them. CDR3 sequence (DNA): TGCAGCGTTGACAGGGTGCCAGATACGCAGTATTTT. It is translated as CSVDRVPDTQYF.

Ten or more counts support this clonotype. This chain joins TRBV28 and TRBJ1-1, with D uncertain. Germline CDR1 is MDHEN and CDR2 is SYDVKM. There are 13 residues in the CDR3. V was clipped by 6 bases and J by 4 bases, with 12 bases between them. The CDR3 reads CASSTEIGTEAFF. CDR3 DNA: TGTGCCAGCAGCACGGAAATCGGCACTGAAGCTTTCTTT.

This clonotype has a count of ten or more. The V and J genes are TRBV5-1 and TRBJ2-3; 7 bases match TRBD1. From germline, CDR1 is SGHRS and CDR2 YFSETQ. Losses at the gene ends were 6 bases for V and 4 bases for J; bases not matched to a gene: 8. This CDR3 spans 14 amino acids. CDR3 DNA sequence: TGCGCCAGCACACCCCAGACAGGGCCAGATACGCAGTATTTT. Translating it yields CASTPQTGPDTQYF.

This rearrangement joins TRBV15 to TRBJ1-1; unclear D gene. The V and J ends lost 3 bases and 1 base respectively, with 9 bases between them. In germline, CDR1 is LNHNV, CDR2 YYDKDF (reference sequence). This CDR3 region has 14 residues. CDR3 in amino acids: CATSSLGGNTEAFF. The CDR3, as DNA: TGTGCCACCAGCAGTTTAGGAGGGAACACTGAAGCTTTCTTT.

This clonotype was detected many times. The chain employs TRBV9 and TRBJ1-1, with D unclear. V lost 4 bases and J lost 3, with 16 bases in between. The CDR3 consists of 15 residues. CDR1 and CDR2 (germline): SGDLS, YYNGEE. The CDR3 loop is CASSPELMSYTEAFF. DNA for the CDR3: TGTGCCAGCAGCCCCGAGTTGATGAGTTACACTGAAGCTTTCTTT.

This clonotype was found many times. V and J are TRBV12-3 or TRBV12-4 and TRBJ2-3; 8 nucleotides agree with TRBD2. The J segment lost 2 bases and the V segment lost 2 bases, leaving 3 bases of the junction unmatched. This CDR3 has 15 amino acids. CDR3 coding DNA: TGTGCCAGCAGTTTACAACTAGCGGACACAGATACGCAGTATTTT. This codes for CASSLQLADTDTQYF.

The chain is built from TRBV2 and TRBJ2-3; D is unresolved. The germline gives CDR1 SNHLY, CDR2 FYNNEI. Deletions cut 2 bases from V and 2 bases from J, with 14 bases between. This CDR3 is 16 amino acids long. CDR3 DNA sequence: TGTGCCAGCAGTGAACTTTTGGTGGGGTCCACAGATACGCAGTATTTT. Translation: CASSELLVGSTDTQYF.

This clonotype was counted ten times or more. The chain has TRBV10-3 and TRBJ2-1, with D maybe TRBD2 (6 bases). The ends were cut back, 6 bases at V and 6 bases at J, with 15 bases in the middle. Germline V gene lookup returns CDR1 ENHRY and CDR2 SYGVKD. The CDR3 is 14 amino acids. CDR3 region: CAISLPEGPNEQFF. CDR3 bases: TGTGCCATCAGCCTTCCGGAGGGGCCCAATGAGCAGTTCTTC.

The chain joins TRBV6-1 to TRBJ2-5; D is perhaps TRBD2 (6 bases). V was shortened by 4 bases and J by 1 base, with 13 bases between the two germline ends. Per the germline V gene, CDR1 is MNHNS and CDR2 is SASEGT. This CDR3 has 15 amino acids. The CDR3 is CASSGAGTSQETQYF. The DNA for the CDR3 is TGTGCCAGCAGTGGGGCGGGAACTTCCCAAGAGACCCAGTACTTC.

This clonotype was picked up many times. This chain uses TRBV5-1 with TRBJ2-1; tentatively, D is TRBD1 (5 bases). V was shortened by 0 bases and J by 9 bases, with 10 bases between the two germline ends. Per germline, CDR1 SGHRS and CDR2 YFSETQ. The CDR3 totals 13 residues. CDR3 bases: TGCGCCAGCAGCTTGGAAGGGGTCGGTGAGCAGTTCTTC. Protein sequence: CASSLEGVGEQFF.

This clonotype has a count of ten or more. The V and J genes are TRBV6-5 and TRBJ2-1; 10 bases are a match to TRBD1. J gave up 12 bases and V 5 bases, and 13 bases lay outside the gene matches. The CDR3 consists of 15 residues. Germline CDR1 reads MNHEY; CDR2 reads SVGAGI. The CDR3 coding sequence is TGTGCCAGCAGTCTGGACAGGGGGTCTGAACGTCGGCAGTTCTTC. This sequence encodes CASSLDRGSERRQFF.

This clonotype has ten or more counts. The rearrangement links TRBV5-1 to TRBJ2-1, with TRBD1 matching over 10 bases. Germline CDR1 and CDR2: SGHRS and YFSETQ. V was pared by 2 bases and J by 2 bases, with 4 bases of the junction left unmatched. The CDR3 loop spans 16 amino acids. The chain's CDR3 is CASSFGTGVTYNEQFF. The CDR3 DNA reads as TGCGCCAGCAGCTTCGGGACAGGGGTAACCTACAATGAGCAGTTCTTC.

Details on this clonotype: The junction departs from germline at one end; a sequencing error may be responsible. V usage is TRBV6-2 or TRBV6-3 and J usage is TRBJ2-1; 7 bases agree with TRBD1. CDR3 length: 14 residues. CDR1 is MNHEY and CDR2 is SVGEGT in the germline V gene. CDR3 DNA sequence: TGTGCCAGCGCCACAGGGGATGTTTTCGATGAGCGGTTCTTC. It specifies CASATGDVFDERFF.

This clonotype has ten or more counts. This chain connects TRBV5-1 to TRBJ1-2; TRBD1 is a possible D gene (5 bases). This CDR3 is 14 amino acids long. With 0 bases removed from V and 3 bases from J, the gap between germline ends came to 9 bases. Germline V gene sequence: CDR1 SGHRS, CDR2 YFSETQ. CDR3 amino acids: CASSLAAGDYGYTF. The CDR3 DNA sequence: TGCGCCAGCAGCTTGGCCGCGGGGGACTATGGCTACACCTTC.